The 19 T cell receptor beta chains listed next were all sequenced from one sample in a study of T-cell memory formation after mild COVID-19. TCRdb called the 5' RACE reads again in MiXCR, with one record for every CDR3 protein. This sample has 250,000 to 400,000 distinct CDR3 sequences, with around an eighth found just once. The sequencing input was PBMCs or a T cell subset sorted from them (not recorded which). Receptors originate from a man aged 18 to 29 who had mild COVID-19 (a few samples of this study predate the infection). Cell type and time point are not known.

The CDR3 DNA follows: TGTGCCAGCAGCAAAGGGAAGAGGAGGGATGAGCAGTTCTTC. Amino acids: CASSKGKRRDEQFF. The genes are TRBV21-1 and TRBJ2-1; TRBD2 is the table's D call and was not checked against the DNA. TRBV21-1 is given as a pseudogene. The CDR3 has 14 amino acids.

The V and J genes are TRBV7-2 and TRBJ1-5; 9 positions agree with TRBD1. The CDR3 sequence is 14 residues long. CDR1 is SGHTA, CDR2 FQGNSA, per germline. V lost 4 bases to trimming and J lost 6 bases; unmatched junction nucleotides: 4. The CDR3 DNA follows: TGTGCCAGCAGCTATTTGACAGGGGGTCAGCCCCAGCATTTT. This codes for CASSYLTGGQPQHF.

The chain has TRBV6-2 or TRBV6-3 and TRBJ2-7; D unclear. There are 13 residues in the CDR3. The V end was cut by 5 bases, the J end by 0 bases, with 8 bases between. Germline CDR1 reads MNHEY; CDR2 reads SVGEGT. This CDR3 reads CASSKGYSYEQYV. The CDR3 DNA sequence: TGTGCCAGCAGTAAGGGTTACTCCTACGAGCAGTACGTC.

This clonotype occurred many times. V gene TRBV11-2 combines with J gene TRBJ2-5; the match to TRBD2 covers 8 bases. Germline-derived CDR1 and CDR2 are SGHAT and FQNNGV. This CDR3 contains 15 residues. Trimming took 6 bases from V and 2 from J; bases not matched to a gene: 8. CDR3 loop: CASSLPSGPQETQYF. CDR3 DNA sequence: TGTGCCAGCAGTCTTCCTAGCGGGCCACAAGAGACCCAGTACTTC.

The chain has TRBV6-5 and TRBJ1-5; 11 bases are shared with TRBD1. V gave up 7 bases and J gave up 9 bases; unmatched junction bases: 5. CDR3 length: 13 amino acids. Germline loops: CDR1 MNHEY, CDR2 SVGAGI. The CDR3 protein is CASKGTGGGPQHF. CDR3 nucleotide sequence: TGTGCCAGCAAGGGGACAGGGGGTGGGCCCCAGCATTTT.

The chain has TRBV27 and TRBJ2-7; D remains ambiguous. The V gene lost 11 bases and the J gene lost 2 bases, with 13 bases spanning the gap. CDR3 size: 12 residues. CDR1 and CDR2 from the germline V gene are MNHEY and SMNVEV (reference sequence). The DNA of the CDR3 is TGTGCCGGTGATCGAAGCCCCTACGAGCAGTACGTC. Protein product: CAGDRSPYEQYV.

This clonotype was seen a handful of times. CDR3 in DNA: TGCGCCAGCAGCCCCTTGCCTAGCTCGGATGGAGAGACCCAGTACTTC. It codes for CASSPLPSSDGETQYF. The gene calls are TRBV5-1 and TRBJ2-5, with D perhaps matching TRBD2 (5 bases). V was cut by 4 bases and J by 4 bases, with 20 bases left in between. Germline-derived CDR1 and CDR2 are SGHRS and YFSETQ. The CDR3 is 16 amino acids.

This clonotype appeared a few times. The chain couples TRBV11-2 to TRBJ1-1; TRBD1 aligns across 9 bases. The CDR3 has 13 amino acids. V trimming: 6 bases; J trimming: 5 bases; junction bases outside the gene matches: 4. Germline V gives CDR1 SGHAT, CDR2 FQNNGV. CDR3 sequence: CASSNRGPTEAFF. CDR3 nucleotide sequence: TGTGCCAGCAGTAACAGGGGGCCTACTGAAGCTTTCTTT. Looking up the rest from reference TRBV11-2 and TRBJ1-1 gives the full variable domain: EAGVAQSPRYKIIEKRQSVAFWCNPISGHATLYWYQQILGQGPKLLIQFQNNGVVDDSQLPKDRFSAERLKGVDSTLKIQPAKLEDSAVYLCASSNRGPTEAFFGQGTRLTVV.

This clonotype was seen only a few times. This sequence joins TRBV7-3 and TRBJ1-1; 11 bases fit TRBD1. Trimming removed 4 bases from V and 3 bases from J; junction bases left unmatched: 4. Germline CDR1 and CDR2: SGHTA and FQGTGA. The CDR3 is 15 residues long. CDR3 DNA sequence: TGTGCCAGCAGCTCTGGGACAGGGGGTTACACTGAAGCTTTCTTT. Amino acids: CASSSGTGGYTEAFF.

This clonotype was counted between two and nine times. The chain uses TRBV12-3 or TRBV12-4 and TRBJ2-5; 13 nucleotides align to TRBD2. The CDR3 consists of 16 residues. Trimming at V came to 6 bases and at J to 2 bases, leaving 6 bases not matched to a gene. The CDR3 DNA reads TGTGCCAGCAGGAGACTAGCGGGGGGAAGGCAAGAGACCCAGTACTTC. This gives the protein CASRRLAGGRQETQYF.

The rearrangement joins TRBV7-2 to TRBJ1-1, with D maybe TRBD1 (5 bases). The germline V gene encodes CDR1 SGHTA and CDR2 FQGNSA. The germline V and J ends were trimmed by 8 bases and 10 bases, with 17 bases remaining between them. CDR3 size: 12 residues. CDR3: CASSQQVPGAFF. The CDR3 nucleotides read TGTGCCAGCTCGCAACAGGTCCCGGGAGCTTTCTTT.

The chain carries TRBV4-2 and TRBJ1-2, with 11 bases identical to TRBD1. The length of the CDR3 is 15 residues. V was clipped by 2 bases and J by 8 bases; unmatched bases: 7. The V gene's germline CDR1 is LGHNA and CDR2 YNFKEQ. DNA of the CDR3: TGTGCCAGCAGCCAAAGGACAGGGGGCGCCCAGGGCTACACCTTC. Translating it yields CASSQRTGGAQGYTF.

The CDR3, as DNA: TGTGCCGGAGGAGCGGTGTATACGCAGTATTTT. It codes for CAGGAVYTQYF. This chain connects TRBV2 to TRBJ2-3, with a possible D match to TRBD2 (5 bases). Trimming removed 11 bases from V and 7 bases from J, with 13 bases in between. This CDR3 contains 11 residues. Germline-derived CDR1 and CDR2 are SNHLY and FYNNEI.

The rearrangement joins TRBV7-2 to TRBJ2-7, with 15 bases fitting TRBD2. Looked up from germline, CDR1 is SGHTA and CDR2 is FQGNSA. With V trimmed by 5 bases and J by 0 bases, 14 bases remained unmatched. The CDR3 covers 20 residues. The CDR3, as DNA: TGTGCCAGCAGCGGACTAGCGGGGGGGCGACCCTCTACCGCCTCCTACGAGCAGTACTTC. As protein: CASSGLAGGRPSTASYEQYF.

This clonotype has a handful of counts. The genes are TRBV3-1 and TRBJ2-7; no definite D call. The V gene's germline CDR1 is LGHDT and CDR2 YNNKEL (reference sequence). Trimming removed 1 base at V and 6 bases at J, with 7 bases between. CDR3 length equals 12 residues. CDR3 region: CASSQVGLEQYF. In nucleotides, the CDR3 is TGTGCCAGCAGCCAAGTAGGGCTCGAGCAGTACTTC.

J is TRBJ1-6 and V is TRBV20-1, with TRBD1 identical over 7 bases. The V gene's germline CDR1 is DFQATT and CDR2 SNEGSKA (reference sequence). V trimming: 4 bases; J trimming: 7 bases; junction bases outside the gene matches: 13. The CDR3 consists of 16 residues. The CDR3 loop is CSAIRDRVRTNSPLHF. For the CDR3, the DNA is TGCAGTGCTATTAGAGACAGGGTACGGACGAATTCACCCCTCCACTTT.

This clonotype was detected only a few times. The V gene is TRBV28, the J gene TRBJ2-7; D is perhaps TRBD2 (6 bases). This CDR3 region has 16 residues. Germline CDR1 reads MDHEN; CDR2 reads SYDVKM. V lost 4 bases, J lost 5 bases, and 21 bases lay in between. The CDR3, as DNA: TGTGCCAGCAGTTCACCCAGGGTGGGGGGAACCGACGAGCAGTACGTC. This translates into CASSSPRVGGTDEQYV.

The genes are TRBV5-1 and TRBJ2-1; tentative D call: TRBD1 (6 bases). Trimming removed 3 bases from V and 2 bases from J, with 15 bases in between. CDR3 length: 16 residues. The germline V gene encodes CDR1 SGHRS and CDR2 YFSETQ. The DNA of the CDR3 is TGCGCCAGCAGCTGGGCCCCAGGGGTAACCTACAATGAGCAGTTCTTC. Translation gives CASSWAPGVTYNEQFF.

There are a few counts of this clonotype. The chain couples TRBV5-1 to TRBJ2-7; 9 bases fit TRBD1. V lost 4 bases to trimming and J lost 5 bases; unmatched junction nucleotides: 10. The CDR3 covers 15 residues. The germline V gene has CDR1 SGHRS and CDR2 YFSETQ. CDR3 in amino acids: CASSEGYGTGNEQYF. For the CDR3, the DNA is TGCGCCAGCAGCGAGGGATACGGGACAGGGAACGAGCAGTACTTC.